These 17 T cell receptor beta chains originate from one sample sequenced in a study of blood T cell repertoires in COVID-19. Some clones are missing from TCRdb's copy, which holds only in-frame ones; the method was immunoSEQ multiplex PCR. The data contain roughly 38,000 clones, approximately 86% of them seen just once; the ten biggest clones take up around a fifth. Material for sequencing was peripheral blood. All receptors come from a man aged 45 to 65 in a cohort sampled during active COVID-19.

This chain joins TRBV30 and TRBJ1-2; D is possibly TRBD1 (6 bases). The germline CDR1 and CDR2 sequences are GTSNPN and SVGIG (reference sequence). V lost 4 bases and J lost 4, with 13 bases in between. CDR3 length: 13 amino acids. The CDR3: CAWKGGAAYGYTF. In DNA, the CDR3 is TGTGCCTGGAAAGGGGGGGCGGCCTATGGCTACACCTTC.

The chain is built from TRBV18 and TRBJ1-1; D uncertain. V lost 2 bases to trimming and J lost 0 bases, with 4 bases between them. CDR3 size: 13 residues. The germline V gene encodes CDR1 KGHSH and CDR2 LQKENI. CDR3 bases: TGTGCCAGCTCACCATCCGTGAACACTGAAGCTTTCTTT. It codes for CASSPSVNTEAFF.

This clone was seen just once. This rearrangement joins TRBV11-2 to TRBJ1-5; D is possibly TRBD1 (5 bases). V was trimmed by 5 bases and J by 5 bases, leaving 7 bases between them. CDR1 SGHAT and CDR2 FQNNGV come from the germline V gene. This CDR3 comprises 12 residues. The CDR3 protein is CASSRGDQPQHF. For the CDR3, the DNA is TGTGCCAGCAGCCGGGGGGATCAGCCCCAGCATTTT.

The chain is built from TRBV3-1 (or the pseudogene TRBV3-2) and TRBJ1-2, with D perhaps TRBD1 (5 bases). This CDR3 comprises 16 residues. The germline gives CDR1 LGHDT, CDR2 YNNKEL (reference sequence). V was pared by 0 bases and J by 4 bases, with 15 bases between. CDR3 loop: CASSQEGTVQVYGYTF. The CDR3 nucleotides are TGTGCCAGCAGCCAAGAGGGGACTGTCCAAGTCTATGGCTACACCTTC.

V usage is TRBV7-9 and J usage is TRBJ1-1, with unresolved D. The germline CDR1 and CDR2 sequences are SEHNR and FQNEAQ (reference sequence). The CDR3 contains 13 residues. Trimming shortened V by 5 bases and J by 4 bases, and 11 bases separated the two germline ends. The CDR3 bases are TGTGCCAGCAGCCTACTATCGCCCACTGAAGCTTTCTTT. Protein product: CASSLLSPTEAFF. The full variable domain, with the rest looked up from reference TRBV7-9 and TRBJ1-1, is DTGVSQNPRHKITKRGQNVTFRCDPISEHNRLYWYRQTLGQGPEFLTYFQNEAQLEKSRLLSDRFSAERPKGSFSTLEIQRTEQGDSAMYLCASSLLSPTEAFFGQGTRLTVV.

The rearrangement uses TRBV7-9 and TRBJ2-7; 7 nucleotides line up with TRBD1. CDR3 length: 15 residues. Per the germline V gene, CDR1 is SEHNR and CDR2 is FQNEAQ (reference sequence). V trimming: 1 base; J trimming: 2 bases; junction bases outside the gene matches: 5. The CDR3 sequence: CASSLVWDRPYEQYF. CDR3 nucleotide sequence: TGTGCCAGCAGCTTAGTGTGGGACAGACCCTACGAGCAGTACTTC.

This clone was detected a few times. This rearrangement joins TRBV4-1 to TRBJ2-7; 11 nucleotides agree with TRBD2. CDR3 length equals 16 residues. CDR1 and CDR2 (germline): MGHRA, YSYEKL. V gave up 0 bases and J gave up 3 bases; unmatched junction bases: 4. DNA of the CDR3: TGCGCCAGCAGCCAAGATAGCCTAGCGGGGGGCTACGAGCAGTACTTC. It is translated as CASSQDSLAGGYEQYF.

This rearrangement joins TRBV5-6 to TRBJ1-5, with a weak D call TRBD1 (5 bases). Germline lookup yields CDR1 SGHDT and CDR2 YYEEEE. The CDR3 covers 15 residues. The V gene lost 4 bases and the J gene lost 0 bases, with 11 bases spanning the gap. DNA for the CDR3: TGTGCCAGCAGCCAGTCGGGGGATAGCAATCAGCCCCAGCATTTT. It translates to CASSQSGDSNQPQHF.

This clone was seen only once. The J gene is TRBJ2-3, the V gene TRBV30; possible D gene TRBD2, 7 bases. CDR3 length equals 16 residues. V dropped 0 bases and J dropped 4 bases, with 17 bases sitting between them. CDR1 and CDR2 from the germline V gene are GTSNPN and SVGIG (reference sequence). This CDR3 is CAWSVVSRRGPDTQYF. CDR3 DNA sequence: TGTGCCTGGAGTGTAGTATCCAGGCGGGGGCCAGATACGCAGTATTTT.

The CDR3 nucleotides read TGTGCCAGCAGCACCCGGGGGGACCGGGGCTACACCTTC. It specifies CASSTRGDRGYTF. The chain links TRBV12-3 or TRBV12-4 to TRBJ1-2; TRBD1 is a possible D gene (5 bases). The CDR3 has 13 residues. Trimming pared 6 bases from V and 8 bases from J, leaving 16 bases between.

This chain uses TRBV4-3 with TRBJ2-1, with 11 nucleotides matching TRBD2. CDR1 and CDR2 (germline): LGHNA, YSLEER. Trimming removed 0 bases from V and 13 bases from J; junction bases left unmatched: 17. This CDR3 is 18 amino acids long. CDR3: CASSQDRASGGPRALQFF. CDR3 coding DNA: TGCGCCAGCAGCCAAGATAGGGCTAGCGGGGGGCCTAGGGCCCTTCAGTTCTTC.

The chain couples TRBV6-6 to TRBJ2-3, with D tentatively TRBD2 (6 bases). Between the trimmed V and J ends, which lost 7 bases and 0 bases, there was a span of 8 bases. This CDR3 spans 13 amino acids. Germline V lookup: CDR1 MNHNY, CDR2 SVGAGI (reference sequence). As DNA, the CDR3 is TGTGCCAGCACGGAGGGGAGCACAGATACGCAGTATTTT. It specifies CASTEGSTDTQYF.

V is TRBV6-5 and J is TRBJ2-6; D is uncertain. V was clipped by 6 bases and J by 0 bases, with 6 bases between them. This CDR3 spans 14 amino acids. Looked up from germline, CDR1 is MNHEY and CDR2 is SVGAGI. Here the CDR3 reads CASSTYSGANVLTF. The CDR3 region has the DNA TGTGCCAGCAGCACCTACTCTGGGGCCAACGTCCTGACTTTC.

V and J are TRBV6-6 and TRBJ2-7; 8 bases align to TRBD1. Germline values: CDR1 MNHNY, CDR2 SVGAGI (reference sequence). CDR3 length: 14 residues. V was clipped by 5 bases and J by 0 bases; unmatched bases: 3. The CDR3 protein is CASSPGQGSYEQYV. As DNA, the CDR3 is TGTGCCAGCAGTCCCGGACAGGGCTCCTACGAGCAGTACGTC.

The gene calls are TRBV5-1 and TRBJ2-7, with TRBD2 as a possible D gene (6 bases). Trimming pared 0 bases from V and 6 bases from J, leaving 13 bases between. The CDR3 runs to 14 residues. Germline values: CDR1 SGHRS, CDR2 YFSETQ. In DNA, the CDR3 is TGCGCCAGCAGCTTGGATGGCGGGGTAGGCGAGCAGTACTTC. This gives the protein CASSLDGGVGEQYF. Supplemented by reference TRBV5-1 and TRBJ2-7, the full variable domain reads KAGVTQTPRYLIKTRGQQVTLSCSPISGHRSVSWYQQTPGQGLQFLFEYFSETQRNKGNFPGRFSGRQFSNSRSEMNVSTLELGDSALYLCASSLDGGVGEQYFGPGTRLTVT.

The V and J genes are TRBV9 and TRBJ2-3; possible D gene TRBD2, 6 bases. With 2 bases removed from V and 5 bases from J, the gap between germline ends came to 9 bases. The CDR3 extends over 13 amino acids. Looked up from germline, CDR1 is SGDLS and CDR2 is YYNGEE. The CDR3 region has the DNA TGTGCCAGCAGCGTCGACGGGGGAGATACGCAGTATTTT. Protein product: CASSVDGGDTQYF.

V usage is TRBV15 and J usage is TRBJ1-2, with D possibly TRBD1 on 6 matching bases. V lost 8 bases to trimming and J lost 4 bases, with 14 bases between them. CDR1 and CDR2 (germline): LNHNV, YYDKDF (reference sequence). The CDR3 covers 13 residues. The CDR3 bases are TGTGCCACCTCCCCCGGACAGCTCTATGGCTACACCTTC. It codes for CATSPGQLYGYTF.